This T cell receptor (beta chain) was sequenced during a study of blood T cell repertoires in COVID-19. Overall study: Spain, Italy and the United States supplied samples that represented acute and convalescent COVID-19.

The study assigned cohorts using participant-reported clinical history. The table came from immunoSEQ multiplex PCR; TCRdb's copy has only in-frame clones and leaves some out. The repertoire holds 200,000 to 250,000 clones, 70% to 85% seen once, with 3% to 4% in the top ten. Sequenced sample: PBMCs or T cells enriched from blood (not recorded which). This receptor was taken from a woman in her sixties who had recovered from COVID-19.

CDR3 residues: CASSLTATSYNEQFF. In DNA, the CDR3 is TGTGCCAGCAGCTTGACAGCCACCTCCTACAATGAGCAGTTCTTC. V is TRBV7-2 and J is TRBJ2-1; TRBD1 is a possible D gene (5 bases). With 3 bases removed from V and 0 bases from J, the gap between germline ends came to 9 bases. The CDR3 covers 15 residues. Germline lookup yields CDR1 SGHTA and CDR2 FQGNSA.